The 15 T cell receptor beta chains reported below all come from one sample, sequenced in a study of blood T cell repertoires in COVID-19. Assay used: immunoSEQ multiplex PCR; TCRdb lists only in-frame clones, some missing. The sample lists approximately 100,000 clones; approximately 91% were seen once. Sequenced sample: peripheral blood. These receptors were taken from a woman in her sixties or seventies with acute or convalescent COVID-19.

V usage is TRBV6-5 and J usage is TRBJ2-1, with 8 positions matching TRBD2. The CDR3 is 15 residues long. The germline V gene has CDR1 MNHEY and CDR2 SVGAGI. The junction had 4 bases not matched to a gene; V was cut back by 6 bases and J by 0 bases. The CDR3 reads CASRVAGSSYNEQFF. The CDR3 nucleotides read TGTGCCAGCAGAGTAGCGGGAAGCTCCTACAATGAGCAGTTCTTC.

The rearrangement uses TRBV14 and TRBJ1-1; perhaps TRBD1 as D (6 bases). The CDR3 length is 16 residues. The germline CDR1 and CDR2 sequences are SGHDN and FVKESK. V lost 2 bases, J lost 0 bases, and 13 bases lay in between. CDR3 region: CASSQTGTRMNTEAFF. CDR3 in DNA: TGTGCCAGCAGCCAAACAGGGACGAGAATGAACACTGAAGCTTTCTTT.

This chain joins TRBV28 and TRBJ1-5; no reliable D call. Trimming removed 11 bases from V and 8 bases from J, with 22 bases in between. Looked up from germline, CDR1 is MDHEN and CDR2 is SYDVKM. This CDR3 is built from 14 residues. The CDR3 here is CARSSRSRIKPQHF. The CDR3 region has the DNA TGTGCCCGGAGCAGCAGAAGTCGAATTAAGCCCCAGCATTTT.

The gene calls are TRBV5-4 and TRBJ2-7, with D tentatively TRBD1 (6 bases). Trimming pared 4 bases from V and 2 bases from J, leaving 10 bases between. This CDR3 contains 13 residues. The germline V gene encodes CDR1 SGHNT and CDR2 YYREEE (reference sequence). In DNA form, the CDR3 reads TGTGCCAGCAGCCCAGGGGACCCCTACGAGCAGTACTTC. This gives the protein CASSPGDPYEQYF.

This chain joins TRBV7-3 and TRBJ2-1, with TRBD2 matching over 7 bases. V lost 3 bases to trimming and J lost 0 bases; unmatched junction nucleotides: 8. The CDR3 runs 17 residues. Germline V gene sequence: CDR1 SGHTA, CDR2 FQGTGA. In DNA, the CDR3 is TGTGCCAGCAGCTTGACAGCGGGAAAGAGCTCCTACAATGAGCAGTTCTTC. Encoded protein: CASSLTAGKSSYNEQFF.

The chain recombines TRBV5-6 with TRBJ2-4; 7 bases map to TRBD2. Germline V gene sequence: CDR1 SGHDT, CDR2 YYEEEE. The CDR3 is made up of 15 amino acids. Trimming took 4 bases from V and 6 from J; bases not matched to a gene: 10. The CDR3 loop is CASSPYRTGGNIQYF. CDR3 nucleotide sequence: TGTGCCAGCAGCCCCTACCGGACGGGAGGAAACATTCAGTACTTC. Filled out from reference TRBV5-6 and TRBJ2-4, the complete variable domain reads DAGVTQSPTHLIKTRGQQVTLRCSPKSGHDTVSWYQQALGQGPQFIFQYYEEEERQRGNFPDRFSGHQFPNYSSELNVNALLLGDSALYLCASSPYRTGGNIQYFGAGTRLSVL.

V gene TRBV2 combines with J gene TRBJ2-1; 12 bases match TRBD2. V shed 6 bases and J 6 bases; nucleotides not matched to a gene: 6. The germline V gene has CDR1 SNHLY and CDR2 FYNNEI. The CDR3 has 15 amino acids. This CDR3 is CASSRLAGVPNEQFF. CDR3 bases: TGTGCCAGCAGCAGACTAGCGGGAGTCCCCAATGAGCAGTTCTTC.

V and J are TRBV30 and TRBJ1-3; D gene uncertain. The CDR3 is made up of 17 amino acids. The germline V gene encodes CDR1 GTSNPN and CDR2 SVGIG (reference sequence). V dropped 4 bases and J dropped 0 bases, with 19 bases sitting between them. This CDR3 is CAWNLSPQAGSGNTIYF. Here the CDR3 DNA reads TGTGCCTGGAACCTCTCCCCTCAGGCGGGCTCTGGAAACACCATATATTTT. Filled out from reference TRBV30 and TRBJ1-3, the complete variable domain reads SQTIHQWPATLVQPVGSPLSLECTVEGTSNPNLYWYRQAAGRGLQLLFYSVGIGQISSEVPQNLSASRPQDRQFILSSKKLLLSDSGFYLCAWNLSPQAGSGNTIYFGEGSWLTVV.

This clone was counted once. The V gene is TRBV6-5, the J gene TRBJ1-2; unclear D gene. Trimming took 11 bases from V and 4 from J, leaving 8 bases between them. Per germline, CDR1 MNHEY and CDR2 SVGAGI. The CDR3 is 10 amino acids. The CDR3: CAHGVYGYTF. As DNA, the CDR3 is TGTGCCCACGGGGTCTATGGCTACACCTTC.

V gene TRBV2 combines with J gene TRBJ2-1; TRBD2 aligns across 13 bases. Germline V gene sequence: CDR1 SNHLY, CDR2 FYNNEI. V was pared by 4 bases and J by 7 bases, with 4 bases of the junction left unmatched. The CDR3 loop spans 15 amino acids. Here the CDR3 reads CASSGTSGSANEQFF. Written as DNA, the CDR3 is TGTGCCAGCAGTGGGACTAGCGGGAGTGCGAATGAGCAGTTCTTC.

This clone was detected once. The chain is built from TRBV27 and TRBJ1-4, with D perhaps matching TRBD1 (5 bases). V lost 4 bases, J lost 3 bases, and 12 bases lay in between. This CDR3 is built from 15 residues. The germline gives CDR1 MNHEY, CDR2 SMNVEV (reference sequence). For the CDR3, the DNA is TGTGCCAGCAGTTCCTCAGGGTTACCTAATGAAAAACTGTTTTTT. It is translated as CASSSSGLPNEKLFF. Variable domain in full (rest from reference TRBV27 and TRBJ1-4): EAQVTQNPRYLITVTGKKLTVTCSQNMNHEYMSWYRQDPGLGLRQIYYSMNVEVTDKGDVPEGYKVSRKEKRNFPLILESPSPNQTSLYFCASSSSGLPNEKLFFGSGTQLSVL.

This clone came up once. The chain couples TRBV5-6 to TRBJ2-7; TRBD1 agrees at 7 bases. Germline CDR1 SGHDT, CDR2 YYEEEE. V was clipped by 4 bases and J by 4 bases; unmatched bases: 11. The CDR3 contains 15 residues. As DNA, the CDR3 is TGTGCCAGCAGCAGCCCAAAGGGGGCTAAGTACGAGCAGTACGTC. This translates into CASSSPKGAKYEQYV.

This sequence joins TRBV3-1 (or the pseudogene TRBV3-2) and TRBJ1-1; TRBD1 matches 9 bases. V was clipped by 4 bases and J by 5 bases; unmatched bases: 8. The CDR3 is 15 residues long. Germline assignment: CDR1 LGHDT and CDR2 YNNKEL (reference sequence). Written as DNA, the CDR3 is TGTGCCAGCAGCCTTGGGGGACAGGGAAGGACTGAAGCTTTCTTT. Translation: CASSLGGQGRTEAFF.

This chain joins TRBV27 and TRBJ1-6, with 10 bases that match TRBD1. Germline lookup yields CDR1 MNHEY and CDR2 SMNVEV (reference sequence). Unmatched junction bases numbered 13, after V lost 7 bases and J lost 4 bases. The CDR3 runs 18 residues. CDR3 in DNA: TGTGCCAGCACCAAAAGCTCCGGGACAGGGGCATATAATTCACCCCTCCACTTT. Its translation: CASTKSSGTGAYNSPLHF.

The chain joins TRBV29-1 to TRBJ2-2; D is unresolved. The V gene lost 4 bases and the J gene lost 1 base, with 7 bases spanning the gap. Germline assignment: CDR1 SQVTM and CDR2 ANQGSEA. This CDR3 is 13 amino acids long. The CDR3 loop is CSVAPKNTGELFF. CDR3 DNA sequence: TGCAGCGTTGCCCCCAAGAACACCGGGGAGCTGTTTTTT.